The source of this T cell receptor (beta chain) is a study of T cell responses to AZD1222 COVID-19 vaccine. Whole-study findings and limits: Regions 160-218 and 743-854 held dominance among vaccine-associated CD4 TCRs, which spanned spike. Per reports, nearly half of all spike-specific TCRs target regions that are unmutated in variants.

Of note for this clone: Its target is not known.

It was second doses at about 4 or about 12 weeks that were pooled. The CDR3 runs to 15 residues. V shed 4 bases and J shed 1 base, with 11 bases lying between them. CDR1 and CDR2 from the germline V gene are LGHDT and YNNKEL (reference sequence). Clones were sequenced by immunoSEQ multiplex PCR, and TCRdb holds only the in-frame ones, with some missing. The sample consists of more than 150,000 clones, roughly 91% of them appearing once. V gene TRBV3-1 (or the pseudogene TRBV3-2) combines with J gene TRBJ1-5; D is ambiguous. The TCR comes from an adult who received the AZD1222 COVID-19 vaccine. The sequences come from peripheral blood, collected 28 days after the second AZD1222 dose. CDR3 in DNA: TGTGCCAGCAGCCCAATTCGATGGAGCAATCAGCCCCAGCATTTT. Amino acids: CASSPIRWSNQPQHF.